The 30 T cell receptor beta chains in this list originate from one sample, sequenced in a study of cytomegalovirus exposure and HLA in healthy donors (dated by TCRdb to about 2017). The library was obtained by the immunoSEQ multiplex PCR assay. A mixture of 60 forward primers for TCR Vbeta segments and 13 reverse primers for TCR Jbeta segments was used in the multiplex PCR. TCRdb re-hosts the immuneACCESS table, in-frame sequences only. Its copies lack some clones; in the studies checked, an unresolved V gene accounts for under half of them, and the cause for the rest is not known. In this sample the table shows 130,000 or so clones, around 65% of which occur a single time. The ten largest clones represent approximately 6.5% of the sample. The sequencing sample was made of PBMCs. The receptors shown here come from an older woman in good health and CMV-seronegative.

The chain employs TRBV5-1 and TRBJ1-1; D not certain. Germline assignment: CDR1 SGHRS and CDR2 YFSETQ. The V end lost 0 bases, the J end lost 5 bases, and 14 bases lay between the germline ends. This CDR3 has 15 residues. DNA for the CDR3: TGCGCCAGCAGCTTGGAGGAGGCGGTGGGGACTGAAGCTTTCTTT. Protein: CASSLEEAVGTEAFF.

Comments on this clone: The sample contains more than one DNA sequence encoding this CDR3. The CDR3 nucleotides read TGTGCCAGCAGCTTAGGGACAGGCTCCTACGAGCAGTACTTC. Its protein is CASSLGTGSYEQYF. The rearrangement uses TRBV7-9 and TRBJ2-7, with 7 bases matching TRBD1. J gave up 0 bases and V 1 base, and 0 bases lay outside the gene matches. The CDR3 is 14 amino acids. CDR1 SEHNR and CDR2 FQNEAQ come from the germline V gene (reference sequence).

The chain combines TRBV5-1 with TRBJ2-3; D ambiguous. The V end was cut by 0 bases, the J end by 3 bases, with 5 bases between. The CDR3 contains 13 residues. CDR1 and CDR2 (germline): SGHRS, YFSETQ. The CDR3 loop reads CASSLELTDTQYF. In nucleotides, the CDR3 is TGCGCCAGCAGCTTGGAACTTACAGATACGCAGTATTTT.

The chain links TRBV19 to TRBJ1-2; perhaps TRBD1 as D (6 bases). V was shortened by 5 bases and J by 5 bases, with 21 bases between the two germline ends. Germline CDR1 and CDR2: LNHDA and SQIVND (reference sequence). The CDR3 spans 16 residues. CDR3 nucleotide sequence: TGTGCCAGTAGTCCCCAACCGGGACACACGGATTATGGCTACACCTTC. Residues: CASSPQPGHTDYGYTF.

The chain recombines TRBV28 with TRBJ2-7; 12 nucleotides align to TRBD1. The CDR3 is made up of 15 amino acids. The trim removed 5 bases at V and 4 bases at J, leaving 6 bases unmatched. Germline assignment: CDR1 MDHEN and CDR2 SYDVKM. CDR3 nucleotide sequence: TGTGCCAGCAGTCCACAGGGACAGGGGGCTTACGAGCAGTACTTC. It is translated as CASSPQGQGAYEQYF. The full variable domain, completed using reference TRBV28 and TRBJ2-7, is DVKVTQSSRYLVKRTGEKVFLECVQDMDHENMFWYRQDPGLGLRLIYFSYDVKMKEKGDIPEGYSVSREKKERFSLILESASTNQTSMYLCASSPQGQGAYEQYFGPGTRLTVT.

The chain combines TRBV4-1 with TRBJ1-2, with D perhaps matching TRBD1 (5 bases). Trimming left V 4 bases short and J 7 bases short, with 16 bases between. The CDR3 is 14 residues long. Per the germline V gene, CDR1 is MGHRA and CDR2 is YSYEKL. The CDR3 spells CASSPIPGGFGYTF. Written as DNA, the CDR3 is TGCGCCAGCAGCCCGATTCCGGGGGGATTTGGCTACACCTTC.

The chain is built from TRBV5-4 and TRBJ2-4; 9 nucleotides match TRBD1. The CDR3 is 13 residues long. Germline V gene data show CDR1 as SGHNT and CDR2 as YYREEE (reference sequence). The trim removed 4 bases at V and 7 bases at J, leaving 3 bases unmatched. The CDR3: CASSRDRVNIQYF. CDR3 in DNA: TGTGCCAGCAGCAGGGACAGGGTTAACATTCAGTACTTC.

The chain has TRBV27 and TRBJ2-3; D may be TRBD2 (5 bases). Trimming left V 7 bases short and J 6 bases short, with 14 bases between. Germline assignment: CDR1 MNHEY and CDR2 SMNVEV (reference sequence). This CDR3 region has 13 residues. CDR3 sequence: CASTRSRGDTQYF. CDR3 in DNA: TGTGCCAGCACCAGGAGCCGCGGGGATACGCAGTATTTT.

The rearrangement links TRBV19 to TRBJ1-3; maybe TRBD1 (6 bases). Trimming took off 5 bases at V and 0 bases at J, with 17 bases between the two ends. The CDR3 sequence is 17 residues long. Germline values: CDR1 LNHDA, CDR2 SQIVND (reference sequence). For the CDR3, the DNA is TGTGCCAGTAGTGTGCGACGGACAGCCGCCTCTGGAAACACCATATATTTT. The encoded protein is CASSVRRTAASGNTIYF.

The CDR3 DNA follows: TGTGCCAGCAGCTTAGGTGGCGGGGGGGCTTTTGAGCAGTTCTTC. It translates to CASSLGGGGAFEQFF. The chain recombines TRBV7-2 with TRBJ2-1; 9 bases align to TRBD2. Germline V gene lookup returns CDR1 SGHTA and CDR2 FQGNSA. The CDR3 extends over 15 amino acids. V lost 1 base to trimming and J lost 9 bases; unmatched junction nucleotides: 7.

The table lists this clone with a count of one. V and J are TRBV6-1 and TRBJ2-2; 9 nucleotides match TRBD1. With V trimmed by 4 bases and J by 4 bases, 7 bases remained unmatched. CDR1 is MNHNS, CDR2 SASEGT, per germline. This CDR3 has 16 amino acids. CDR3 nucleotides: TGTGCCAGCAGTGCCACACAGGGGGCTTTCACCGGGGAGCTGTTTTTT. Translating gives CASSATQGAFTGELFF.

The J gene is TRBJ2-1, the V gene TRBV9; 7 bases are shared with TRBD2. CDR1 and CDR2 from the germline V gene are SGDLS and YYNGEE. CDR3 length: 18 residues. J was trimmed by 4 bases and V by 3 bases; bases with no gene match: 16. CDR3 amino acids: CASSGRQGKGTTYNEQFF. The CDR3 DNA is TGTGCCAGCAGCGGCCGACAAGGGAAGGGGACTACTTACAATGAGCAGTTCTTC.

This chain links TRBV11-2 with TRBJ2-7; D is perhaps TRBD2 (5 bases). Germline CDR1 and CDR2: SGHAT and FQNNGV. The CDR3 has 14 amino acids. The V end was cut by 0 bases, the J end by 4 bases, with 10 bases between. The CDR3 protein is CASSLEVRTYEQYF. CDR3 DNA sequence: TGTGCCAGCAGCTTAGAGGTCAGGACTTACGAGCAGTACTTC.

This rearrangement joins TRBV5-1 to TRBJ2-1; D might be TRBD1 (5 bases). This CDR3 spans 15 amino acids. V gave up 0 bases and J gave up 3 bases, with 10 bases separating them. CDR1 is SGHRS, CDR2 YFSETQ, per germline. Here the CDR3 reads CASSLEQGGYNEQFF. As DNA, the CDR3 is TGCGCCAGCAGCTTGGAGCAGGGTGGCTACAATGAGCAGTTCTTC.

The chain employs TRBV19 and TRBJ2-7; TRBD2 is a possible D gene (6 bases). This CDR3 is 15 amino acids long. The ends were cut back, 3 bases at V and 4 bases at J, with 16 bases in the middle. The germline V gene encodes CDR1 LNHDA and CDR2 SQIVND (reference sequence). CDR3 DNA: TGTGCCAGTAGTATCTCATCCGGGGGAAAATACGAGCAGTACTTC. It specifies CASSISSGGKYEQYF.

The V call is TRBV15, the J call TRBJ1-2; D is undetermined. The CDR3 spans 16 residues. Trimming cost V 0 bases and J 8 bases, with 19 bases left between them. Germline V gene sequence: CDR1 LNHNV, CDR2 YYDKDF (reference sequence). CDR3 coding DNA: TGTGCCACCAGCAGAGATTACCCAGTGGAGTCGGGAGGCTACACCTTC. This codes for CATSRDYPVESGGYTF.

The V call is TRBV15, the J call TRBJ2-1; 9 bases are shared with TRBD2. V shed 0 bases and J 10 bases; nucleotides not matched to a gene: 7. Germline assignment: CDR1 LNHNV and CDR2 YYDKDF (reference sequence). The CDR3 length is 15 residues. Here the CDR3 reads CATSRDRASGEEQFF. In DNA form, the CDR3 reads TGTGCCACCAGCAGAGATCGGGCTAGCGGGGAAGAGCAGTTCTTC. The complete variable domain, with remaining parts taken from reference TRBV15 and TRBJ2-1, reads DAMVIQNPRYQVTQFGKPVTLSCSQTLNHNVMYWYQQKSSQAPKLLFHYYDKDFNNEADTPDNFQSRRPNTSFCFLDIRSPGLGDTAMYLCATSRDRASGEEQFFGPGTRLTVL.

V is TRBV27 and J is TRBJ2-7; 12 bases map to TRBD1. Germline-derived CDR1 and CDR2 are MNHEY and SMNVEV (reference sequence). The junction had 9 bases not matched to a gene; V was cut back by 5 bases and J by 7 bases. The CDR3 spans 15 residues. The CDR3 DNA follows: TGTGCCAGCAGTCGACCGGGACAGGGGGCAAGTGAGCAGTACTTC. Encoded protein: CASSRPGQGASEQYF.

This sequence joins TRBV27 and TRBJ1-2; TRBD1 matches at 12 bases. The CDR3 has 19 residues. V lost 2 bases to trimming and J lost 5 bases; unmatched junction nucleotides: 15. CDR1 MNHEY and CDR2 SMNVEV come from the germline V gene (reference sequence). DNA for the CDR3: TGTGCCAGCAGTTTACGACTGGGAACGGGACAGGGGGCTTTATATGGCTACACCTTC. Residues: CASSLRLGTGQGALYGYTF.

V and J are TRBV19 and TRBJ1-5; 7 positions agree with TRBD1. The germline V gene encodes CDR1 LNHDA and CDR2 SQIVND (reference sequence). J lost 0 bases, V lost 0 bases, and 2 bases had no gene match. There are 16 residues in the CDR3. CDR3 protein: CASSIETGFSNQPQHF. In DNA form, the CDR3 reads TGTGCCAGTAGTATAGAGACAGGGTTTAGCAATCAGCCCCAGCATTTT.

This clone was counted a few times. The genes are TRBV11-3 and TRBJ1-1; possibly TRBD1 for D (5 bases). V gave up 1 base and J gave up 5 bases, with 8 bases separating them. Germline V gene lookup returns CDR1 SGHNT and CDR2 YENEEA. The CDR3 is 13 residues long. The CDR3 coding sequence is TGTGCCAGCAGCTTAGGGGGGGTAACTGAAGCTTTCTTT. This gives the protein CASSLGGVTEAFF.

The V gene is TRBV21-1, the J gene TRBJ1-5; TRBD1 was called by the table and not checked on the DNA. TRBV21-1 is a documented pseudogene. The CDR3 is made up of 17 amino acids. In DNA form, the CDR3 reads TGTGCCAGCAGCAAAGGGGACAGGGAGCCTAGCAATCAGCCCCAGCATTTT. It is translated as CASSKGDREPSNQPQHF.

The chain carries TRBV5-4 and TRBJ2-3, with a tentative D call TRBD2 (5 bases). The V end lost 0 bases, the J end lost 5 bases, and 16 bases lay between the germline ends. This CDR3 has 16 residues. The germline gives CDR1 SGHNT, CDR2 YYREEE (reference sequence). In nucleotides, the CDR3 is TGTGCCAGCAGCTTGGCCTCGGGTCCCGAGGGAGATACGCAGTATTTT. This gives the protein CASSLASGPEGDTQYF.

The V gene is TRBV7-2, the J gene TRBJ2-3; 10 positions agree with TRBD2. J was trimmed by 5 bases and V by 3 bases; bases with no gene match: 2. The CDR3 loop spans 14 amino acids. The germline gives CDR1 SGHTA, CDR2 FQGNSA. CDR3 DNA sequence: TGTGCCAGCAGCTTTAGCGGGGGGTTAGATACGCAGTATTTT. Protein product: CASSFSGGLDTQYF.

CDR3 loop: CASSQSGAGHYGYTF. In nucleotides, the CDR3 is TGCGCCAGCAGCCAATCAGGGGCAGGGCACTATGGCTACACCTTC. The chain combines TRBV4-3 with TRBJ1-2; D is perhaps TRBD1 (6 bases). Germline CDR1 is LGHNA and CDR2 is YSLEER. There are 15 residues in the CDR3. V lost 2 bases, J lost 3 bases, and 13 bases lay in between.

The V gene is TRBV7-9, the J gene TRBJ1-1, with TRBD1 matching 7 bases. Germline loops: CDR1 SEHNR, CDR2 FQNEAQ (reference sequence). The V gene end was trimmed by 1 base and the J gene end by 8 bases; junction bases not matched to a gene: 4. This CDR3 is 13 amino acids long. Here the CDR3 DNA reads TGTGCCAGCAGCTTAGGTGCCAGGGGGGAAGCTTTCTTT. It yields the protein CASSLGARGEAFF.

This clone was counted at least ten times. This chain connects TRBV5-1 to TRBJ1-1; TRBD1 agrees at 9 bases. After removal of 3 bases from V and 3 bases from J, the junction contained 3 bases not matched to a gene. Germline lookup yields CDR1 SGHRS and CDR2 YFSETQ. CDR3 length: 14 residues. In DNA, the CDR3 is TGCGCCAGCAGCTCACAGGGGGCGGACACTGAAGCTTTCTTT. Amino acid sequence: CASSSQGADTEAFF.

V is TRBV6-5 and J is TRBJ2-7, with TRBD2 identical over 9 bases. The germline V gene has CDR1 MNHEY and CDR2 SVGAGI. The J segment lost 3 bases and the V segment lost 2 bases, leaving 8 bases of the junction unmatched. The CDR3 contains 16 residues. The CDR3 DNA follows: TGTGCCAGCAGTTACATAGTAGCGGGGGCACTCTACGAGCAGTACTTC. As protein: CASSYIVAGALYEQYF.

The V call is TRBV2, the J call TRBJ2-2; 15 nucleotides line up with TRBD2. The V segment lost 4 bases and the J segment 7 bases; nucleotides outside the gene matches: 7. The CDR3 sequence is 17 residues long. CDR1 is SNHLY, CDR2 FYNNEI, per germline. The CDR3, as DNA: TGTGCCAGCAGTGGATCCGGGACTAGCGGGGGGAGCGGGGAGCTGTTTTTT. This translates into CASSGSGTSGGSGELFF.

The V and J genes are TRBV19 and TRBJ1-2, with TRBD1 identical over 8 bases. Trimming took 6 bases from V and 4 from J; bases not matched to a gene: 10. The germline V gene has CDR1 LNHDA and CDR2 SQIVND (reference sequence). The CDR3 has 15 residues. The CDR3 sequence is CASRNRGGATYGYTF. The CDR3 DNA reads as TGTGCCAGTAGAAACAGGGGGGGCGCTACCTATGGCTACACCTTC.